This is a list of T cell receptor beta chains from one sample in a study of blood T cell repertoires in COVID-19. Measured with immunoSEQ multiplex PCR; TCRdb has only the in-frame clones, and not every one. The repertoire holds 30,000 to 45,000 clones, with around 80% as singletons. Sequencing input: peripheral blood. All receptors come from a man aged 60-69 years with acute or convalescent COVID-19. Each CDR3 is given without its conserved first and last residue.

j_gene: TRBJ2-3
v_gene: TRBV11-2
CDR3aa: ASSLSGRTDTQY

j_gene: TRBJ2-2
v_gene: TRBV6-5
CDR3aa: ASSYEGTGGSGELF

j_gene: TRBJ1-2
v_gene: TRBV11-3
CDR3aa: ASSLVQGWVNYGYT

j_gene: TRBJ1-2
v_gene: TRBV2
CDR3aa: ASRGQPYGYT

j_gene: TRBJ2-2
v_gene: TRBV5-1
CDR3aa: ASSAGGTGELF

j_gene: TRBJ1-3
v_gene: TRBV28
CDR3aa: ASIPSVGGNTIY

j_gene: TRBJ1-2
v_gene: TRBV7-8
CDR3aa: ASSIRQGDGYT

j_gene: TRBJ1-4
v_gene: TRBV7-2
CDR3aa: ASSLQGQTNEKLF

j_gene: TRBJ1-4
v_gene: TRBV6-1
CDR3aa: ASNEPDRGRHEKLF

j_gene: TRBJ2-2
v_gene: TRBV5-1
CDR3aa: ASSLVAGNTGELF

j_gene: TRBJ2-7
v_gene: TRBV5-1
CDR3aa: ASSGISGSRSYEQY

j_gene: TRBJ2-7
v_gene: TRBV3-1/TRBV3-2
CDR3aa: ASSVGQGTSYEQY

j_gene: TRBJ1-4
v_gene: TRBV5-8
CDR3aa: ASSPYRGRETNEKLF

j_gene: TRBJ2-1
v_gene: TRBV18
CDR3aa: ASSVAGVNEQF

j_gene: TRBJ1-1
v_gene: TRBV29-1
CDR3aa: SVVFRQGLNTEAF

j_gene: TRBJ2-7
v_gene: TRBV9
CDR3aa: ASSVDLPGGHRIEQY

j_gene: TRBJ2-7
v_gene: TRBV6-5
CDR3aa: ASSRAGGGYEQY

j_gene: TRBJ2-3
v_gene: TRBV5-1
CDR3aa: ASSLVGAGDTQY

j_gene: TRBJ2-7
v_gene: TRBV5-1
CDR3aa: ASSLDRGIVNEQY

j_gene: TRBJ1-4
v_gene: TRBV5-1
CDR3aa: ASSLTRQGRHEKLF

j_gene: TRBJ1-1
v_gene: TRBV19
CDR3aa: ASRDSYNTEAF

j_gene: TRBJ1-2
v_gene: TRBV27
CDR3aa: ASSSPTGGDYGYT

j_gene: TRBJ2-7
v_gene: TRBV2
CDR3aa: ASSLQGVPNYEQY

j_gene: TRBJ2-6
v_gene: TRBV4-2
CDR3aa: ASSPPDFANVLT

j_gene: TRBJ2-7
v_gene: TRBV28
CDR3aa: ASSILIIPGLAYDEQY

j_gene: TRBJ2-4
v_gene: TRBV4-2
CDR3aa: ASSQGVGGGAKNIQY

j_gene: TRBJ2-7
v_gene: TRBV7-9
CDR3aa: ASSPPGLADRYEQY

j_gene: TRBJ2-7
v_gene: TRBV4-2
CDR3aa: ASSQAGIYSDDAYEQY

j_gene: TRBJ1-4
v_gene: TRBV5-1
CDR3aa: ASSSTNLQGAREKLF

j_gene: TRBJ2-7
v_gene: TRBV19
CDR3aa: ASGGQGTYEQY

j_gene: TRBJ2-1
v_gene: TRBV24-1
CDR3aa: ATSVLAGRVF

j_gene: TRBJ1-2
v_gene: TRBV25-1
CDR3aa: ASMLGEGYGYT

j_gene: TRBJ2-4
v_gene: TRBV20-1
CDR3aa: SASYAKSLAKNIQY

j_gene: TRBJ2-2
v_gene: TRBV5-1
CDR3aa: ASSLEGQGHGELF

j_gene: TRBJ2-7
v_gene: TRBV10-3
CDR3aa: AILEPPSHEQY

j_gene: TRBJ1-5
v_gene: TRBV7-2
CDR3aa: ASSLRRRTEGNQPQH

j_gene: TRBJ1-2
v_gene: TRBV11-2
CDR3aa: ASSLNRVGYGYT

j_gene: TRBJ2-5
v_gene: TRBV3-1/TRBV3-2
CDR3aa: ASSLLQETQY

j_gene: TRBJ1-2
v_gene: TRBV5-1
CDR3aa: ASSLGQGGNYGYT

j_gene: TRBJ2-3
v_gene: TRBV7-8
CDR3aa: ASSLDQGLGTDTQY

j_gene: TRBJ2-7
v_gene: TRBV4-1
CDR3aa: ASSQDGGTSGRMYEQY

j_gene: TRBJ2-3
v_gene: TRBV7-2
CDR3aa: ASSLVGSGRVDTQY

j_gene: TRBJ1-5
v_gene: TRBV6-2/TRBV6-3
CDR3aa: ASSTYDRGHQPQH

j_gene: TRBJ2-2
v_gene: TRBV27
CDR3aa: ASSFLGGELF

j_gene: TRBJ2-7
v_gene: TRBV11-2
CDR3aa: ASSLARGGEQY